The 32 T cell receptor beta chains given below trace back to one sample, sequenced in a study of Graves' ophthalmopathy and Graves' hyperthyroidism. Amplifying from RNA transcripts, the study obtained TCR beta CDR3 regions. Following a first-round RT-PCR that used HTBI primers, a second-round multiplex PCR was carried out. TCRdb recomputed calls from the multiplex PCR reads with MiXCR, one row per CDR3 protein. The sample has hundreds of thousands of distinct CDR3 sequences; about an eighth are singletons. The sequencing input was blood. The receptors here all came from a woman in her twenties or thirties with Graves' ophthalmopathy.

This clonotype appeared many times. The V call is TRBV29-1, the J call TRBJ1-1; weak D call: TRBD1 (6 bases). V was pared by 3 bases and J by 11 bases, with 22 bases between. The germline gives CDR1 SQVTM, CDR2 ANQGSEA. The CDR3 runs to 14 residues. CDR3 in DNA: TGCAGCGTTGAGTTGGAACAGGGAGGGGTGTTGGCTTTCTTT. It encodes CSVELEQGGVLAFF.

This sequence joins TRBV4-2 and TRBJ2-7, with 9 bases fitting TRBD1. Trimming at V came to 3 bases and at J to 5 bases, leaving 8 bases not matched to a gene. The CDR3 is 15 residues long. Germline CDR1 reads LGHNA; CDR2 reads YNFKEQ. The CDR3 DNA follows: TGTGCCAGCAGCCAGCCCCGGACAGGGGCCCACGAGCAGTACTTC. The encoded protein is CASSQPRTGAHEQYF.

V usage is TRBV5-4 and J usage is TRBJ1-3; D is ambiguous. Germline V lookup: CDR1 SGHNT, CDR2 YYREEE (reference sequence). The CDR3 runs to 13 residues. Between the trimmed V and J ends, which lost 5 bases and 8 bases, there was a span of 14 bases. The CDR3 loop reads CASSFTSSDTIYF. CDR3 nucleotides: TGTGCCAGCAGTTTTACATCCTCGGACACCATATATTTT.

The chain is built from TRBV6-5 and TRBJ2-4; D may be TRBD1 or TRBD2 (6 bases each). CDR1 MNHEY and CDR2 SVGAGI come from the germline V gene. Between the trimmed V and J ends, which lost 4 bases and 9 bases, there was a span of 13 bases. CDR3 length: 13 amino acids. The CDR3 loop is CASSWGAEGIQYF. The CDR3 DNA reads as TGTGCCAGCAGTTGGGGGGCCGAGGGCATTCAGTACTTC.

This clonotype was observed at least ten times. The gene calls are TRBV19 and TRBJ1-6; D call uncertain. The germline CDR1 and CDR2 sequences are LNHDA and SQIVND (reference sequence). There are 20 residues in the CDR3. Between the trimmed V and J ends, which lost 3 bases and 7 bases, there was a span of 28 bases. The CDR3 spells CASSIRFAGAAPVGNSPLHF. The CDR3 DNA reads TGTGCCAGTAGTATTAGGTTTGCCGGTGCGGCCCCAGTCGGAAATTCACCCCTCCACTTT. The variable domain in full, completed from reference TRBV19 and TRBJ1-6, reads DGGITQSPKYLFRKEGQNVTLSCEQNLNHDAMYWYRQDPGQGLRLIYYSQIVNDFQKGDIAEGYSVSREKKESFPLTVTSAQKNPTAFYLCASSIRFAGAAPVGNSPLHFGNGTRLTVT.

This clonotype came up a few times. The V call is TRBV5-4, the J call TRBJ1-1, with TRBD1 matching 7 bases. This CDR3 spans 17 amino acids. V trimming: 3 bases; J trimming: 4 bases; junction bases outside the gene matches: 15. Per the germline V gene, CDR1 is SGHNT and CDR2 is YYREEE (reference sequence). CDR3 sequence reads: CASSSGYRGHGGTEAFF. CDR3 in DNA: TGTGCCAGCAGCTCAGGTTACAGGGGCCATGGGGGCACTGAAGCTTTCTTT.

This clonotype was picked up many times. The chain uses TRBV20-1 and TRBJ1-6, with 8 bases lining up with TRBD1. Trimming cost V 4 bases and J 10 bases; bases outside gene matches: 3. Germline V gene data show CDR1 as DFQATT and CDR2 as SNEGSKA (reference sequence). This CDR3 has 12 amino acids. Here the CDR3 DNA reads TGCAGTGCTAAGGACAGGGACTCACCCCTCCACTTT. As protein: CSAKDRDSPLHF.

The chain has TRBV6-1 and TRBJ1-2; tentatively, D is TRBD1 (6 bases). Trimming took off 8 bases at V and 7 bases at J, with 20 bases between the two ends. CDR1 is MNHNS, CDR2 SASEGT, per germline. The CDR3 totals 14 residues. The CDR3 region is CASGTGHLLFGYTF. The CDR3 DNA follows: TGTGCCAGCGGAACGGGACACCTTTTGTTTGGCTACACCTTC.

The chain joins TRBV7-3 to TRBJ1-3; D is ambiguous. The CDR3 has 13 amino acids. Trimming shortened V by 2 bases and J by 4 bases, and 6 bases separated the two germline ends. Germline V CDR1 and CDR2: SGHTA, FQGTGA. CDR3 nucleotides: TGTGCCAGCAGCTTATCTTGGGGAAACACCATATATTTT. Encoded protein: CASSLSWGNTIYF.

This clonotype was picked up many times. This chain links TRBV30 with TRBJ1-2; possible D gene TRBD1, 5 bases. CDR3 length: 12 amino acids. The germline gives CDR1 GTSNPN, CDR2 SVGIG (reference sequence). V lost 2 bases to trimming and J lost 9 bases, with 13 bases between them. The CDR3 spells CAWSPKGTSYTF. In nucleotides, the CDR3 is TGTGCCTGGAGTCCCAAGGGGACGAGCTACACCTTC.

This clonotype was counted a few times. The CDR3 reads CASSERVEGNTIYF. The CDR3 bases are TGTGCCAGCAGCGAAAGGGTAGAAGGAAACACCATATATTTT. The V call is TRBV9, the J call TRBJ1-3; D remains ambiguous. V was trimmed by 3 bases and J by 4 bases, leaving 11 bases between them. The CDR3 spans 14 residues. The germline V gene encodes CDR1 SGDLS and CDR2 YYNGEE.

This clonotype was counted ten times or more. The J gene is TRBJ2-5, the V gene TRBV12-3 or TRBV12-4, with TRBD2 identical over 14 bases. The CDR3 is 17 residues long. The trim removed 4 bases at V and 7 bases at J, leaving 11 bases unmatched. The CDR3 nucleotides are TGTGCCAGCAGTTCGAGGACTAGCGGGAGGCCGGGGGGGACCCAGTACTTC. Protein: CASSSRTSGRPGGTQYF.

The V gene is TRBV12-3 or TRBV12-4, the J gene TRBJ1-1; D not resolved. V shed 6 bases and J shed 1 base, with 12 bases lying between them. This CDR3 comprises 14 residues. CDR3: CASSHTSANTEAFF. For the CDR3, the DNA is TGTGCCAGCAGCCACACTTCGGCGAACACTGAAGCTTTCTTT.

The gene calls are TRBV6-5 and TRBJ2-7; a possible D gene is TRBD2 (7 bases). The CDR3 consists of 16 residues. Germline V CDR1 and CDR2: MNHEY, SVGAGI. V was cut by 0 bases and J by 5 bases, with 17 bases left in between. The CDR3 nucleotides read TGTGCCAGCAGTTACTCGATGGGGGGGGCGCTCGACGAGCAGTACTTC. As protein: CASSYSMGGALDEQYF.

The CDR3 loop reads CASSGTYYGYTF. CDR3 DNA sequence: TGTGCCAGCAGTGGGACTTACTATGGCTACACCTTC. This chain connects TRBV6-1 to TRBJ1-2; D is unclear. The CDR3 runs 12 residues. V shed 4 bases and J shed 3 bases, with 6 bases lying between them. Germline V lookup: CDR1 MNHNS, CDR2 SASEGT.

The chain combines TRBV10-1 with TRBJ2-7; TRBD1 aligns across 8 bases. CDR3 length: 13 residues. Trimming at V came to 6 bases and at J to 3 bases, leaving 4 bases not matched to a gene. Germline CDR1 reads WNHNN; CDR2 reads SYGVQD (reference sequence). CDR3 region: CASRAQGGYEQYF. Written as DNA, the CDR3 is TGCGCCAGCAGGGCACAGGGGGGCTACGAGCAGTACTTC.

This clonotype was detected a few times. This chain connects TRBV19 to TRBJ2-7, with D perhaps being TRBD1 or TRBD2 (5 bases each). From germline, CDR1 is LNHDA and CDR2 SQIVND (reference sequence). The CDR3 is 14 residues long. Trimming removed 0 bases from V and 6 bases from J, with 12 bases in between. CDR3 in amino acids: CASSIDTQRGEQYF. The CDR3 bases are TGTGCCAGTAGTATAGATACGCAGAGGGGCGAGCAGTACTTC.

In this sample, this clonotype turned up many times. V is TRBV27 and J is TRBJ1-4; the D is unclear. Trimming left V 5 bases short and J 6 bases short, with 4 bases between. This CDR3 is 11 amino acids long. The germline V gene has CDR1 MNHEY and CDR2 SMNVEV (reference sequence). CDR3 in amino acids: CASSGDEKLFF. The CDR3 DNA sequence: TGTGCCAGCAGTGGGGATGAAAAACTGTTTTTT.

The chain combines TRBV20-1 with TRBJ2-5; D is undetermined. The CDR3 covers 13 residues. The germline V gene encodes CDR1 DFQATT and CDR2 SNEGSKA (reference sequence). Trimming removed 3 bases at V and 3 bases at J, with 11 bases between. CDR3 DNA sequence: TGCAGTGCTAGTAATCCAAACGAAGAGACCCAGTACTTC. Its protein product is CSASNPNEETQYF.

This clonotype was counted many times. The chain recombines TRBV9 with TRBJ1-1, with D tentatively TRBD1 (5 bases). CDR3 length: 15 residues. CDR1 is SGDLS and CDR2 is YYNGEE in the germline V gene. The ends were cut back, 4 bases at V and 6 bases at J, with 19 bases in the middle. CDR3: CASSSSGGEGAEAFF. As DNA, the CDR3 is TGTGCCAGCAGCAGTAGTGGGGGGGAAGGGGCTGAAGCTTTCTTT.

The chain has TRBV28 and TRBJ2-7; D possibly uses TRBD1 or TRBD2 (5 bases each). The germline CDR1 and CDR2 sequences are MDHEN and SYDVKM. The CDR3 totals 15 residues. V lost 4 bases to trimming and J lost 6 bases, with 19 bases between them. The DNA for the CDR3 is TGTGCCAGCAGTTCCCGGGGTCTGGGCAGGGTCGAGCAGTACTTC. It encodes CASSSRGLGRVEQYF.

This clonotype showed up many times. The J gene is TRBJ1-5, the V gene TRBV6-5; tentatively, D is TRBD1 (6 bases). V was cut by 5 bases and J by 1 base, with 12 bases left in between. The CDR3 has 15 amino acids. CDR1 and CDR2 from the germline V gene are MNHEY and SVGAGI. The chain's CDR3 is CASSPGADSNQPQHF. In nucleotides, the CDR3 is TGTGCCAGCAGTCCAGGGGCAGACAGCAATCAGCCCCAGCATTTT.

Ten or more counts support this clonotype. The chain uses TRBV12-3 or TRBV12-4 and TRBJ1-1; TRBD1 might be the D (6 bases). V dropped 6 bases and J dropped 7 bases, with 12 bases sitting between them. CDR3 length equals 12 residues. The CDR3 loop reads CASSFGQFEAFF. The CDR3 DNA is TGTGCCAGCAGCTTCGGACAGTTTGAAGCTTTCTTT.

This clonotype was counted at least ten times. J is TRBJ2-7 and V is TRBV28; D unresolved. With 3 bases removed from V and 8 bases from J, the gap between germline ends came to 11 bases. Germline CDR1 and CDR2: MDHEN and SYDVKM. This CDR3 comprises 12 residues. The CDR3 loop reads CASSLVGEKQYF. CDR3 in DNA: TGTGCCAGCAGTTTGGTTGGTGAAAAGCAGTACTTC. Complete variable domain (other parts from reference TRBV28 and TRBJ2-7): DVKVTQSSRYLVKRTGEKVFLECVQDMDHENMFWYRQDPGLGLRLIYFSYDVKMKEKGDIPEGYSVSREKKERFSLILESASTNQTSMYLCASSLVGEKQYFGPGTRLTVT.

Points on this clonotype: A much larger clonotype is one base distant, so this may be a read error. The CDR3 nucleotides are TGTGCCAGCAGCTTAGTGGGGTACACAGGGGACTCCTACGAGCAGTACTTC. It is translated as CASSLVGYTGDSYEQYF. J is TRBJ2-7 and V is TRBV11-1; TRBD1 aligns across 7 bases. CDR3 length equals 17 residues. Germline CDR1 SGHAT, CDR2 FQDESV (reference sequence). Trimming at V came to 1 base and at J to 0 bases, leaving 9 bases not matched to a gene.

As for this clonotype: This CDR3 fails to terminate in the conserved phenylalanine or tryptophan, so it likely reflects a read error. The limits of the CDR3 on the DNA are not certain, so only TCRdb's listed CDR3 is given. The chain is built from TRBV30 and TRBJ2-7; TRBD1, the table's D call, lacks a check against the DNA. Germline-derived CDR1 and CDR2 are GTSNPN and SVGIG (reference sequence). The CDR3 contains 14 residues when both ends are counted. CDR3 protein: CAWSAQTGTGFGAI.

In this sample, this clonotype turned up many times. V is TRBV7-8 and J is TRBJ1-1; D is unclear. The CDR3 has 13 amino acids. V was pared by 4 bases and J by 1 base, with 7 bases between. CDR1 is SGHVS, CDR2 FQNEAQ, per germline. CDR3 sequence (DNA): TGTGCCAGCAGCTCGTCGAGGAACACTGAAGCTTTCTTT. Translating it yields CASSSSRNTEAFF.

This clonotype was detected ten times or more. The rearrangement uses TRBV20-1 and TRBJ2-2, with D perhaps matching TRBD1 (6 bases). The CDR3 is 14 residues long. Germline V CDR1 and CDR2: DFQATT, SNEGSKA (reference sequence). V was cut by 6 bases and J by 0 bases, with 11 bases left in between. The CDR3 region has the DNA TGCAGTGCCACGGGGACAACGAACACCGGGGAGCTGTTTTTT. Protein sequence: CSATGTTNTGELFF.

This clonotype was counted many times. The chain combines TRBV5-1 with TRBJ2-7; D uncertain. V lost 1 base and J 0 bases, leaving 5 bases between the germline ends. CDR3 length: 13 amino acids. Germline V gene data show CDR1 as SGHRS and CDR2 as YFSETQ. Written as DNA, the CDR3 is TGCGCCAGCAGCTTGCACGACTCCTACGAGCAGTACTTC. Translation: CASSLHDSYEQYF.

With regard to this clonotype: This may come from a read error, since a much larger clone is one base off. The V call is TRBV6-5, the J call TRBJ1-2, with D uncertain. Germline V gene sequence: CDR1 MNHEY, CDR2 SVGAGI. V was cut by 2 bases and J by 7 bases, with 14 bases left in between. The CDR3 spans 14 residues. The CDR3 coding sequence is TGTGCCAGCAGTTACGGTCGGGAGGGCTGTGGCTACACCTTC. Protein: CASSYGREGCGYTF.

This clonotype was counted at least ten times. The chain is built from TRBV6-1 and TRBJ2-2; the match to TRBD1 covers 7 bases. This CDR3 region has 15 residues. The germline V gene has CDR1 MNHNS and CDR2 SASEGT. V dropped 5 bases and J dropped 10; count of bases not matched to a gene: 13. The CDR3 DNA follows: TGTGCCAGCAGTCCCAGGGGGAACAGGAAAGCGGAGCTGTTTTTT. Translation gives CASSPRGNRKAELFF.

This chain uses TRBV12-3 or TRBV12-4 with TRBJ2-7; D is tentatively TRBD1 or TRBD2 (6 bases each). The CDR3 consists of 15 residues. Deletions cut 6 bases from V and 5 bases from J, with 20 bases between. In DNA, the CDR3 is TGTGCCAGCAGCCGGGGGCAGGGAGATGTGGACGAGCAGTACTTC. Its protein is CASSRGQGDVDEQYF.